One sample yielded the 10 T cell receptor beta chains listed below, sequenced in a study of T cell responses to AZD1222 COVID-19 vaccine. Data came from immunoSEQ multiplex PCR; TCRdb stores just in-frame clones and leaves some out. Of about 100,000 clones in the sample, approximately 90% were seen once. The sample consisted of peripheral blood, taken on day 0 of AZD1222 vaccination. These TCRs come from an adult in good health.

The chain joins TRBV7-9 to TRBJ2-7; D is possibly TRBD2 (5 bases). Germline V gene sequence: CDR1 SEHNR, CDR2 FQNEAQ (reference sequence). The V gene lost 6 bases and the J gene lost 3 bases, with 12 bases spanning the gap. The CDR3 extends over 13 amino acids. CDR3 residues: CASRLGGGYEQYF. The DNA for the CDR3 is TGTGCCAGCAGGTTGGGCGGAGGCTACGAGCAGTACTTC.

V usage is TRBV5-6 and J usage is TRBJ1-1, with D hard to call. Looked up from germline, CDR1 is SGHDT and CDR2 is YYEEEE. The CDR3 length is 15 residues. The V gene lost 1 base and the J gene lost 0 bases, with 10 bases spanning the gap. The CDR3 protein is CASSLYGNMNTEAFF. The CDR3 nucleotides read TGTGCCAGCAGCTTGTACGGGAACATGAACACTGAAGCTTTCTTT.

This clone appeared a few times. CDR3 region: CASSYRVWDTGELFF. CDR3 in DNA: TGTGCCAGCAGTTACAGGGTGTGGGACACCGGGGAGCTGTTTTTT. This rearrangement joins TRBV6-5 to TRBJ2-2; D gene ambiguous. Germline V lookup: CDR1 MNHEY, CDR2 SVGAGI. The CDR3 has 15 amino acids. V lost 2 bases and J lost 3, with 10 bases in between.

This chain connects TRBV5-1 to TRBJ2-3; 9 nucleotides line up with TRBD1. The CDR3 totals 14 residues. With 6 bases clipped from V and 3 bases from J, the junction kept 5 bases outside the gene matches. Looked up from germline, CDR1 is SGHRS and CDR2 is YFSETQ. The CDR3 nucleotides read TGCGCCAGCATTTCGGGGACAGGGACAGATACGCAGTATTTT. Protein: CASISGTGTDTQYF.

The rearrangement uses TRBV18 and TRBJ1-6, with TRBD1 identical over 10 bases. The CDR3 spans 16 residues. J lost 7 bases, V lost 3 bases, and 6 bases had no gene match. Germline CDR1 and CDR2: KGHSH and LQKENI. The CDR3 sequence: CASSPSGQGGNSPLHF. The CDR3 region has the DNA TGTGCCAGCTCACCCAGTGGACAGGGGGGCAATTCACCCCTCCACTTT.

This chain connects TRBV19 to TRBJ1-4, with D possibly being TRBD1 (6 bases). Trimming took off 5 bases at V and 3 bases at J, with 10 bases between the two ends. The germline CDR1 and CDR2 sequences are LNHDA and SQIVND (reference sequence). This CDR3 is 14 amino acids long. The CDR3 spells CASSADRSNEKLFF. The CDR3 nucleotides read TGTGCCAGTAGTGCCGACAGGTCTAATGAAAAACTGTTTTTT.

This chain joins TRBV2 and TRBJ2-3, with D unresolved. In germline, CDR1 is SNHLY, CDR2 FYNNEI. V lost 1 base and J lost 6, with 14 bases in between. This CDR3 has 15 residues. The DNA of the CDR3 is TGTGCCAGCAGTGAAGGGGCTAATAGGGTCGATACGCAGTATTTT. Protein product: CASSEGANRVDTQYF.

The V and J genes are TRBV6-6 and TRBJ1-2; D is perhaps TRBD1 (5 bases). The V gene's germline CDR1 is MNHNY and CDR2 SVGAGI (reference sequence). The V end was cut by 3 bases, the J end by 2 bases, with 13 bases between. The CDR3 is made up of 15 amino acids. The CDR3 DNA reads TGTGCCAGCAGTTATGGTGGGGCAAGGAACTATGGCTACACCTTC. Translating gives CASSYGGARNYGYTF.

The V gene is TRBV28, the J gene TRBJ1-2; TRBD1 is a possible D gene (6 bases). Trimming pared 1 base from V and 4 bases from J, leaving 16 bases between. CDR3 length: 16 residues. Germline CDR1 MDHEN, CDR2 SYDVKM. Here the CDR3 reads CASSLSGGGVSYGYTF. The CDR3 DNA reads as TGTGCCAGCAGTTTATCCGGGGGCGGGGTGTCCTATGGCTACACCTTC.

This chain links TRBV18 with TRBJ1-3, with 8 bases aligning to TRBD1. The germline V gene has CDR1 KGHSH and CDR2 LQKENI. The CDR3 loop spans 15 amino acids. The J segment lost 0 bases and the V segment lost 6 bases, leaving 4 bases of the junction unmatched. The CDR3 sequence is CASSPGGTSGNTIYF. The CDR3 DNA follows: TGTGCCAGCTCTCCAGGGGGCACCTCTGGAAACACCATATATTTT.